One and the same sample provided the 4 T cell receptor beta chains below, sequenced in a study of blood T cell repertoires in COVID-19 (dated by TCRdb to 2018 to 2021). The library was obtained by the immunoSEQ multiplex PCR assay. The immuneACCESS repertoire file appears here via TCRdb, limited to in-frame rearrangements. These files lack a portion of the clones; in checked studies, under half of the deficit traces to unresolved V genes, and the cause of the others is not known. The sample includes 240,000 or so clones, with more than 75% observed a single time. Around 0.98% of the sample goes to the ten largest clones. Sequenced input: peripheral blood. The receptors derive from a woman aged 40 to 50 who had recovered from COVID-19.

As regards this clone: A junction end diverges from the germline sequence, so it may reflect a read error. The rearrangement links TRBV9 to TRBJ2-5; TRBD2 might be the D (6 bases). Germline-derived CDR1 and CDR2 are SGDLS and YYNGEE. The CDR3 is 12 amino acids. The CDR3 sequence: CANSGMGGTQYF. CDR3 nucleotides: TGTGCCAACAGCGGCATGGGGGGGACCCAGTACTTC.

The CDR3 DNA follows: TGCGCCAGCAGCTGGGGGGTCGGCGCGGCCCAGCATTTT. It yields the protein CASSWGVGAAQHF. The chain has TRBV5-1 and TRBJ1-5, with a weak D call TRBD1 (5 bases). Between the trimmed V and J ends, which lost 3 bases and 11 bases, there was a span of 15 bases. CDR3 length equals 13 residues. The germline gives CDR1 SGHRS, CDR2 YFSETQ.

The J gene is TRBJ2-2, the V gene TRBV6-2 or TRBV6-3, with D possibly matching TRBD2 (5 bases). This CDR3 has 12 residues. Germline V gene lookup returns CDR1 MNHEY and CDR2 SVGEGT. The V end lost 4 bases, the J end lost 8 bases, and 8 bases lay between the germline ends. CDR3 sequence: CASSSWRGELFF. The CDR3, as DNA: TGTGCCAGCAGTTCGTGGAGGGGGGAGCTGTTTTTT.

The chain combines TRBV30 with TRBJ1-4; D might be TRBD1 (6 bases). Germline V gene sequence: CDR1 GTSNPN, CDR2 SVGIG (reference sequence). The V end lost 4 bases, the J end lost 1 base, and 19 bases lay between the germline ends. The CDR3 sequence is 17 residues long. CDR3: CAWTRGPSGQTNEKLFF. The CDR3 bases are TGTGCCTGGACCCGGGGTCCCTCGGGACAAACTAATGAAAAACTGTTTTTT.